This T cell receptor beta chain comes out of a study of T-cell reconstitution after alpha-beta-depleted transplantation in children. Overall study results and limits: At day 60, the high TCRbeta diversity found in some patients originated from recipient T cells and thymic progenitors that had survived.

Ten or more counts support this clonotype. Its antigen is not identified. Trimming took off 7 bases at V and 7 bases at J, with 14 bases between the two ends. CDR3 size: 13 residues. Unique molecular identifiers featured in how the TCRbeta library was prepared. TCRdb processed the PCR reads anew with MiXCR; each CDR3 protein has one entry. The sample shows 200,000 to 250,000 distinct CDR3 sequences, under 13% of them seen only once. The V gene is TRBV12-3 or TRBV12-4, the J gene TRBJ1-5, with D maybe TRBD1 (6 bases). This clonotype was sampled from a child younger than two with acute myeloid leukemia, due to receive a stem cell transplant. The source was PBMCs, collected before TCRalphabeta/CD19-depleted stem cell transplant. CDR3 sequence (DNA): TGTGCCAGCACCCTTGACAGGTCCCAGCCCCAGCATTTT. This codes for CASTLDRSQPQHF.